The TCR beta chain under discussion was sequenced for a study of low-dose radiotherapy and immunotherapy resistance in tumors. Looking at the study overall: For Cohort 1, fractions of 0.5 Gy were given every 2 weeks, reaching 6.5 Gy overall. Every two weeks, the protocol called for intravenous cyclophosphamide at 200 mg/m2. It was given one day before each radiation and immunotherapy administration.

With 4 bases removed from V and 0 bases from J, the gap between germline ends came to 16 bases. From germline, CDR1 is SGHTA and CDR2 FQGNSA. This CDR3 has 16 amino acids. The sample holds many counts of this clonotype. TRAV- and TRBV-specific primers were used for first-strand cDNA, which covered alpha and beta chains. PCR amplification of the TCRs was performed with Phusion for 20 PCR cycles, and it relied on a constant-region primer together with a V-primer adapter. TCRdb redid the calling of the reads with MiXCR, one entry per CDR3 protein. This sample has 65,000 to 85,000 distinct CDR3 sequences, with under 20% found just once. As for time point: after trial treatment. Treatment here: LDRT plus nivolumab, ipilimumab, low-dose cyclophosphamide and aspirin (RACIN trial). Low-dose radiotherapy, low-dose cyclophosphamide, aspirin, ipilimumab and nivolumab were all given to the donors.

The source of this sequence is a male donor with prostate cancer. The sample here was PBMCs, taken after low-dose radiotherapy plus immunotherapy. The chain has TRBV7-2 and TRBJ2-7, with D perhaps being TRBD1 or TRBD2 (5 bases each). Here the CDR3 reads CASSYVPGTNSYEQYF. As DNA, the CDR3 is TGTGCCAGCAGCTATGTGCCCGGGACGAACTCCTACGAGCAGTACTTC. Looking up the rest from reference TRBV7-2 and TRBJ2-7 gives the full variable domain: GAGVSQSPSNKVTEKGKDVELRCDPISGHTALYWYRQSLGQGLEFLIYFQGNSAPDKSGLPSDRFSAERTGGSVSTLTIQRTQQEDSAVYLCASSYVPGTNSYEQYFGPGTRLTVT.